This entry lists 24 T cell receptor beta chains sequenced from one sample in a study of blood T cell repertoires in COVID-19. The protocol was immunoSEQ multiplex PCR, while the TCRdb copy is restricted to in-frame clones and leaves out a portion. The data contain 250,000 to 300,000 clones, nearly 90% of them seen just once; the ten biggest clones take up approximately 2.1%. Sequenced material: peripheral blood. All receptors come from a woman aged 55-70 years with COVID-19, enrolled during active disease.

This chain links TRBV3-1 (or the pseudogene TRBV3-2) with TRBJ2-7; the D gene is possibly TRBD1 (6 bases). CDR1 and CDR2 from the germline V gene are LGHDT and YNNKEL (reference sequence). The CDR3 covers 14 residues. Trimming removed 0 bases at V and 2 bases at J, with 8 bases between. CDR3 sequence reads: CASSQDRGPYEQYF. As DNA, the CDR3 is TGTGCCAGCAGCCAAGACAGGGGTCCCTACGAGCAGTACTTC.

The CDR3: CASSRSTGMYEKLFF. The CDR3 DNA follows: TGCGCCAGCAGCAGGTCAACAGGGATGTACGAAAAACTGTTTTTT. The gene calls are TRBV5-1 and TRBJ1-4; tentatively, D is TRBD1 (6 bases). Between the trimmed V and J ends, which lost 4 bases and 8 bases, there was a span of 18 bases. CDR1 and CDR2 (germline): SGHRS, YFSETQ. The CDR3 has 15 residues.

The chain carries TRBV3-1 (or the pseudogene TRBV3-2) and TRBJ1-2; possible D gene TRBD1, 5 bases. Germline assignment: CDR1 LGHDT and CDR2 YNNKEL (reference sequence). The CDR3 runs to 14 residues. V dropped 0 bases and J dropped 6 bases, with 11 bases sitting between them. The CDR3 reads CASSQDRGGNGYTF. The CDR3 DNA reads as TGTGCCAGCAGCCAAGATAGGGGCGGGAATGGCTACACCTTC.

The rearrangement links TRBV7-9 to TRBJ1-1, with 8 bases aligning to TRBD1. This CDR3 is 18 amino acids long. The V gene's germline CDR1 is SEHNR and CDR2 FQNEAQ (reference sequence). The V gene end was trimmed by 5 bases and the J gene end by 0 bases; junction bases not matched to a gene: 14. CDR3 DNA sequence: TGTGCCAGCAGCCGACTCCCGGCAGGGGGCTTGATGAACACTGAAGCTTTCTTT. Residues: CASSRLPAGGLMNTEAFF. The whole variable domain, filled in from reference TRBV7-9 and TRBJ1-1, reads DTGVSQNPRHKITKRGQNVTFRCDPISEHNRLYWYRQTLGQGPEFLTYFQNEAQLEKSRLLSDRFSAERPKGSFSTLEIQRTEQGDSAMYLCASSRLPAGGLMNTEAFFGQGTRLTVV.

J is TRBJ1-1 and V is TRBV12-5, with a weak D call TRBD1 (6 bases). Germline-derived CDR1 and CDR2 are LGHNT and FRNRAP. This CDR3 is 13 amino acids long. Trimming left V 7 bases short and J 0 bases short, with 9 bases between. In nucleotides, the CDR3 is TGTGCTAGTGACCGGACAGTGAACACTGAAGCTTTCTTT. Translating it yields CASDRTVNTEAFF.

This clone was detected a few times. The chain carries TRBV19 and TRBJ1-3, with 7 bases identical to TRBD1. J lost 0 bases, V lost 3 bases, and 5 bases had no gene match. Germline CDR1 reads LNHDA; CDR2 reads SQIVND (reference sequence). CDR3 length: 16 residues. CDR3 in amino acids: CASSMGTAGSGNTIYF. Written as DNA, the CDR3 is TGTGCCAGTAGTATGGGGACAGCCGGCTCTGGAAACACCATATATTTT. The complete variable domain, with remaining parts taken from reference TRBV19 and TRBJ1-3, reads DGGITQSPKYLFRKEGQNVTLSCEQNLNHDAMYWYRQDPGQGLRLIYYSQIVNDFQKGDIAEGYSVSREKKESFPLTVTSAQKNPTAFYLCASSMGTAGSGNTIYFGEGSWLTVV.

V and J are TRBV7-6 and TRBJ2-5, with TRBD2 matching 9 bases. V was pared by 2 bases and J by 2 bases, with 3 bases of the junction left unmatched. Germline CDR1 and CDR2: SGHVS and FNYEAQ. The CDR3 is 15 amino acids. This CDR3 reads CASSLSGGLQETQYF. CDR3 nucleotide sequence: TGTGCCAGCAGCTTAAGCGGGGGGTTACAAGAGACCCAGTACTTC. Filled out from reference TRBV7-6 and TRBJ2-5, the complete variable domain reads GAGVSQSPRYKVTKRGQDVALRCDPISGHVSLYWYRQALGQGPEFLTYFNYEAQQDKSGLPNDRFSAERPEGSISTLTIQRTEQRDSAMYRCASSLSGGLQETQYFGPGTRLLVL.

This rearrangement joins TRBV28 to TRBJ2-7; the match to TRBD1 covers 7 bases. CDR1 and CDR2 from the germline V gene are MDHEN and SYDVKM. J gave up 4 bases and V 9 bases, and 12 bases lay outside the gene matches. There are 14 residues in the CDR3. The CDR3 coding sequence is TGTGCCAGTCACACGACAGGGACGAGTTACGAGCAGTACTTC. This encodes CASHTTGTSYEQYF.

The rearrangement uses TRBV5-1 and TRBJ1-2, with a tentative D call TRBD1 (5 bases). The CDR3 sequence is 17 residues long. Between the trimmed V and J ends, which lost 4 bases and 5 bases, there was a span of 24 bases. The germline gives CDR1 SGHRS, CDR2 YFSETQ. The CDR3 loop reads CASSRGTGGVVRYGYTF. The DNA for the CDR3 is TGCGCCAGCAGCCGAGGGACCGGCGGGGTAGTTAGGTATGGCTACACCTTC.

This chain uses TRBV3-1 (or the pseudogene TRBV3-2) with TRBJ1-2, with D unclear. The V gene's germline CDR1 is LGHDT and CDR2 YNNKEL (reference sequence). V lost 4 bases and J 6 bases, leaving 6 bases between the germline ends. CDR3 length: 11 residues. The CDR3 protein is CASSLQDGYTF. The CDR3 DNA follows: TGTGCCAGCAGCCTGCAGGATGGCTACACCTTC.

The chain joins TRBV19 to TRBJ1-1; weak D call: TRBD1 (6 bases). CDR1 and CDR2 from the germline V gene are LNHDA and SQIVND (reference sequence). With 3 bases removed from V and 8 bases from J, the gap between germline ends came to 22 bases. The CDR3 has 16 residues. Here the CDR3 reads CASSIQHSQGRLEAFF. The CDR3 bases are TGTGCCAGTAGTATCCAACATTCACAGGGACGGTTAGAAGCTTTCTTT.

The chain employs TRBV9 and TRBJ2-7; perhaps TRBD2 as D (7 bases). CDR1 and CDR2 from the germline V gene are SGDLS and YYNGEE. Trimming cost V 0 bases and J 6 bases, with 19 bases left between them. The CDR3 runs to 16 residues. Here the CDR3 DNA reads TGTGCCAGCAGCGTAGGAGGGGGGCCCTCGGGAGGCGAGCAGTACTTC. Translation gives CASSVGGGPSGGEQYF.

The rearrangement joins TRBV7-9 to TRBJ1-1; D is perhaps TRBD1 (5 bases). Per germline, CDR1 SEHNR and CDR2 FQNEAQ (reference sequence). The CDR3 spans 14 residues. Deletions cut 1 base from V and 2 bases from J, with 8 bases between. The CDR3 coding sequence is TGTGCCAGCAGCTTAGGGACACCCAACACTGAAGCTTTCTTT. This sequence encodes CASSLGTPNTEAFF.

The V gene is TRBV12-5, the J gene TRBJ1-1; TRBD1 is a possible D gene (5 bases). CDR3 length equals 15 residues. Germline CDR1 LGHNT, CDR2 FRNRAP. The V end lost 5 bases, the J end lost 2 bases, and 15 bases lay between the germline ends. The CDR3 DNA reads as TGTGCTAGTGGTCAGGAACAGGCCCCAAACACTGAAGCTTTCTTT. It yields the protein CASGQEQAPNTEAFF. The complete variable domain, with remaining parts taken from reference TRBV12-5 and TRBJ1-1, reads DARVTQTPRHKVTEMGQEVTMRCQPILGHNTVFWYRQTMMQGLELLAYFRNRAPLDDSGMPKDRFSAEMPDATLATLKIQPSEPRDSAVYFCASGQEQAPNTEAFFGQGTRLTVV.

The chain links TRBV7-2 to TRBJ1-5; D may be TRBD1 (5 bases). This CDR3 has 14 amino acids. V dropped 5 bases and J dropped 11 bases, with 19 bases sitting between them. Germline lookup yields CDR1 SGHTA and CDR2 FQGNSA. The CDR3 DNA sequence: TGTGCCAGCAGCCTCGGGACGGGGGGGATCGCCCAGCATTTT. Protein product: CASSLGTGGIAQHF.

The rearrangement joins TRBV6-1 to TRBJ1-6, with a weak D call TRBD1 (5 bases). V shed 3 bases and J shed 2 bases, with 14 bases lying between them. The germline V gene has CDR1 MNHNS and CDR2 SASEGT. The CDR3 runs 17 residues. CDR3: CASSDLEVGPYNSPLHF. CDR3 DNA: TGTGCCAGCAGTGACCTCGAGGTGGGGCCCTATAATTCACCCCTCCACTTT.

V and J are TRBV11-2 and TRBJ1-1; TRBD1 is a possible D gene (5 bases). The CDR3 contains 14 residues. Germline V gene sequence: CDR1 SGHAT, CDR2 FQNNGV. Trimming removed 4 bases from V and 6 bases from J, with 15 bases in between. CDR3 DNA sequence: TGTGCCAGCAGCTCCCGCTGGGGGGTGGCTGAAGCTTTCTTT. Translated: CASSSRWGVAEAFF.

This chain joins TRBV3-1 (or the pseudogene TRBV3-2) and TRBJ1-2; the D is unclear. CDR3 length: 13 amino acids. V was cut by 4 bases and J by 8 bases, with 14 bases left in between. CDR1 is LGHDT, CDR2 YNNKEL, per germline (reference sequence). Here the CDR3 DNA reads TGTGCCAGCAGCCCCTTTCTGAGGGAGGGCTACACCTTC. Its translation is CASSPFLREGYTF.

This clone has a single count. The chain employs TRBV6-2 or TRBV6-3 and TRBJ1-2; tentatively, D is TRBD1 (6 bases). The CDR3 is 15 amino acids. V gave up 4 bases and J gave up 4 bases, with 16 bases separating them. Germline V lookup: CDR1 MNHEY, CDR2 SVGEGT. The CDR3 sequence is CASSSTPVGAYGYTF. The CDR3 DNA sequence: TGTGCCAGCAGTTCCACCCCGGTGGGGGCCTATGGCTACACCTTC.

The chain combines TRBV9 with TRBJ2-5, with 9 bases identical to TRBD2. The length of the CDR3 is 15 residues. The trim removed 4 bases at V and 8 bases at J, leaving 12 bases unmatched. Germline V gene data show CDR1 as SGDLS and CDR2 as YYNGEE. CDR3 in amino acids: CASSPLAGAAPTQYF. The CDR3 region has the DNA TGTGCCAGCAGCCCTTTAGCGGGGGCGGCCCCCACCCAGTACTTC.

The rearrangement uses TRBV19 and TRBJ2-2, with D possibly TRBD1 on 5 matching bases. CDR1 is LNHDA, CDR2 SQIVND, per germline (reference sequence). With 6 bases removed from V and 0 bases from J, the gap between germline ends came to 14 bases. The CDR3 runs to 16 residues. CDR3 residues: CASRTLTAPNTGELFF. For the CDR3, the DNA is TGTGCCAGTAGAACTCTGACAGCCCCGAACACCGGGGAGCTGTTTTTT.

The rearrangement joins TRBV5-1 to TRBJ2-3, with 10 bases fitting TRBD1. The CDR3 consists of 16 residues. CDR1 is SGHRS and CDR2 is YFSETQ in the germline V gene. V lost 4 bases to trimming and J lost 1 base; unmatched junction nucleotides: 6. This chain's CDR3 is CASSISGTGGTDTQYF. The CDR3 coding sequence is TGCGCCAGCAGCATTTCCGGGACAGGGGGCACAGATACGCAGTATTTT. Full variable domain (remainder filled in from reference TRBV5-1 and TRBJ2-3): KAGVTQTPRYLIKTRGQQVTLSCSPISGHRSVSWYQQTPGQGLQFLFEYFSETQRNKGNFPGRFSGRQFSNSRSEMNVSTLELGDSALYLCASSISGTGGTDTQYFGPGTRLTVL.

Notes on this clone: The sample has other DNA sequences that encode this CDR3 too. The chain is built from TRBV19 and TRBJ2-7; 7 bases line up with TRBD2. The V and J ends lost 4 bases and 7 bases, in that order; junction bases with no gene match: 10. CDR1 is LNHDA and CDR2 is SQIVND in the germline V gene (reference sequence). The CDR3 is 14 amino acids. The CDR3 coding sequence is TGTGCCAGTAGTAGTACGGGGGGATTTGGGGAGCAGTACTTC. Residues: CASSSTGGFGEQYF.

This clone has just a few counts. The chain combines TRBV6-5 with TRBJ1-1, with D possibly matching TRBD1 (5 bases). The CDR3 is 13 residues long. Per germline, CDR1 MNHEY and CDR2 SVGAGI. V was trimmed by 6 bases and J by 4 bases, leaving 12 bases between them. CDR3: CASSGGSVTEAFF. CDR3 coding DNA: TGTGCCAGCAGCGGGGGGTCGGTCACTGAAGCTTTCTTT.